One sample yielded the 16 T cell receptor beta chains listed below, sequenced in a study of shared clonotypes between healthy human individuals. TCRdb's copy holds only in-frame clones and misses some; the assay was immunoSEQ multiplex PCR. The sample includes about 380,000 clones, approximately 97% of them seen just once. The sequencing sample was made of memory CD8+ T cells sorted from blood. Subset reported: CD45RO+ cells pooled with CCR7-negative TemRA cells. The receptors originated from a man aged 25-45 years in good health.

V gene TRBV5-6 combines with J gene TRBJ1-3; a possible D gene is TRBD1 (5 bases). The CDR3 runs 15 residues. Trimming pared 0 bases from V and 1 base from J, leaving 8 bases between. The germline gives CDR1 SGHDT, CDR2 YYEEEE. The CDR3 coding sequence is TGTGCCAGCAGCTTGGGGGACCATTCTGGAAACACCATATATTTT. It encodes CASSLGDHSGNTIYF.

Concerning this clone: A read error may produce the germline difference seen at one junction end. The rearrangement joins TRBV7-9 to TRBJ1-1; D is uncertain. Germline CDR1 is SEHNR and CDR2 is FQNEAQ (reference sequence). CDR3 length equals 15 residues. CDR3 amino acids: CASSLASQMNTEAFF. For the CDR3, the DNA is TGTGCCAGCAGCCTAGCCTCACAGATGAACACTGAAGCTTTCTTT.

The rearrangement joins TRBV5-1 to TRBJ2-7; 10 nucleotides match TRBD2. This CDR3 is 15 amino acids long. CDR1 is SGHRS, CDR2 YFSETQ, per germline. The trim removed 6 bases at V and 1 base at J, leaving 7 bases unmatched. CDR3 coding DNA: TGCGCCAGCACCCGGACTAGCGGAACATCCTACGAGCAGTACTTC. Protein product: CASTRTSGTSYEQYF.

As for this clone: At one end, the junction sequence differs from germline, possibly due to a read error. This chain links TRBV7-7 with TRBJ2-5, with TRBD2 matching 16 bases. This CDR3 comprises 17 residues. Germline V gene data show CDR1 as SSHAT and CDR2 as FNYEAQ (reference sequence). In DNA form, the CDR3 reads TGTGCTAGCAGCTTGGGGACTAGCGGGAGGGCCTTCGAGACCCAGTACTTC. Encoded protein: CASSLGTSGRAFETQYF.

The V call is TRBV9, the J call TRBJ2-2; D not resolved. Germline V CDR1 and CDR2: SGDLS, YYNGEE. The CDR3 covers 15 residues. V gave up 0 bases and J gave up 4 bases, with 10 bases separating them. CDR3: CASSVDVSRTGELFF. The CDR3 DNA reads as TGTGCCAGCAGCGTAGACGTAAGCCGCACCGGGGAGCTGTTTTTT.

The chain joins TRBV9 to TRBJ2-2; possible D gene TRBD2, 6 bases. CDR1 SGDLS and CDR2 YYNGEE come from the germline V gene. V was trimmed by 3 bases and J by 6 bases, leaving 15 bases between them. This CDR3 spans 15 amino acids. The CDR3 loop reads CASSAGAGVSGELFF. As DNA, the CDR3 is TGTGCCAGCAGCGCGGGAGCGGGTGTATCCGGGGAGCTGTTTTTT.

J is TRBJ1-3 and V is TRBV28; 11 bases map to TRBD1. V trimming: 4 bases; J trimming: 2 bases; junction bases outside the gene matches: 7. Germline V lookup: CDR1 MDHEN, CDR2 SYDVKM. There are 17 residues in the CDR3. This chain's CDR3 is CASSWGGGQGAGNTIYF. In nucleotides, the CDR3 is TGTGCCAGCAGTTGGGGTGGGGGACAGGGGGCTGGAAACACCATATATTTT.

Concerning this clone itself: Other DNA sequences of this sample code for an identical CDR3. This chain connects TRBV10-3 to TRBJ2-7, with D unresolved. Germline V gives CDR1 ENHRY, CDR2 SYGVKD. V lost 0 bases and J lost 4, with 4 bases in between. This CDR3 spans 12 amino acids. CDR3 in DNA: TGTGCCATCAGTGAGTCGTCTTACGAGCAGTACTTC. Translating it yields CAISESSYEQYF.

The chain employs TRBV6-5 and TRBJ2-7, with D possibly called TRBD1 or TRBD2 (5 bases each). CDR3 length: 15 amino acids. V shed 5 bases and J shed 6 bases, with 20 bases lying between them. CDR1 and CDR2 (germline): MNHEY, SVGAGI. The CDR3 sequence: CASSPLGVASGEQYF. Written as DNA, the CDR3 is TGTGCCAGCAGTCCTTTGGGGGTGGCGAGTGGCGAGCAGTACTTC.

The DNA for the CDR3 is TGTGCCAGCAGTTTACCAGGGTTGACCTACGAGCAGTACTTC. Amino acids: CASSLPGLTYEQYF. The chain carries TRBV28 and TRBJ2-7; D possibly corresponds to TRBD1 (5 bases). The CDR3 runs 14 residues. The V and J ends lost 2 bases and 2 bases respectively, with 10 bases between them. CDR1 and CDR2 from the germline V gene are MDHEN and SYDVKM. The complete variable domain, with remaining parts taken from reference TRBV28 and TRBJ2-7, reads DVKVTQSSRYLVKRTGEKVFLECVQDMDHENMFWYRQDPGLGLRLIYFSYDVKMKEKGDIPEGYSVSREKKERFSLILESASTNQTSMYLCASSLPGLTYEQYFGPGTRLTVT.

The genes are TRBV29-1 and TRBJ2-3; D uncertain. Between the trimmed V and J ends, which lost 6 bases and 2 bases, there was a span of 12 bases. CDR1 is SQVTM and CDR2 is ANQGSEA in the germline V gene. The CDR3 loop spans 13 amino acids. The CDR3 DNA is TGCAGCGTCCATTATAACAACACAGATACGCAGTATTTT. It yields the protein CSVHYNNTDTQYF.

The V gene is TRBV7-9, the J gene TRBJ2-1, with TRBD1 as a possible D gene (6 bases). Germline CDR1 is SEHNR and CDR2 is FQNEAQ (reference sequence). V dropped 7 bases and J dropped 4 bases, with 11 bases sitting between them. The CDR3 runs to 13 residues. The CDR3 here is CASTPGHYNEQFF. The CDR3 coding sequence is TGTGCCAGCACCCCGGGACATTACAATGAGCAGTTCTTC.

The chain is built from TRBV6-5 and TRBJ1-3; no reliable D call. Trimming left V 5 bases short and J 3 bases short, with 2 bases between. The CDR3 totals 11 residues. CDR1 and CDR2 (germline): MNHEY, SVGAGI. The CDR3 protein is CASSLGNTIYF. CDR3 nucleotide sequence: TGTGCCAGCAGTCTTGGAAACACCATATATTTT.

The V and J genes are TRBV28 and TRBJ2-7; the match to TRBD2 covers 12 bases. Per germline, CDR1 MDHEN and CDR2 SYDVKM. The CDR3 is 14 amino acids. The J segment lost 2 bases and the V segment lost 10 bases, leaving 6 bases of the junction unmatched. The CDR3 region is CATESSGRAYEQYF. The CDR3 bases are TGTGCCACCGAATCTAGCGGGAGGGCCTACGAGCAGTACTTC.

The rearrangement joins TRBV6-1 to TRBJ2-7, with D possibly matching TRBD2 (5 bases). Trimming cost V 4 bases and J 4 bases, with 8 bases left between them. The CDR3 contains 12 residues. Per the germline V gene, CDR1 is MNHNS and CDR2 is SASEGT. Here the CDR3 reads CASSAGDYEQYF. The CDR3 nucleotides are TGTGCCAGCAGTGCCGGGGATTACGAGCAGTACTTC.

The sample holds one count of this clone. The chain uses TRBV4-1 and TRBJ1-2; the match to TRBD1 covers 8 bases. This CDR3 spans 13 amino acids. V was clipped by 4 bases and J by 7 bases; unmatched bases: 5. Germline V lookup: CDR1 MGHRA, CDR2 YSYEKL. CDR3 region: CASSLRQGFGYTF. In DNA form, the CDR3 reads TGCGCCAGCAGCCTACGACAGGGGTTTGGCTACACCTTC.